This paragraph covers one TCR beta chain sequence. The antigen is not known. These data originate in a study of response to subunit inactivated influenza vaccine. TCRdb analysed the RT-PCR reads with MiXCR anew, one entry per CDR3 protein. The sample lists more than 700,000 distinct CDR3 sequences; less than 25% were seen once. The trim removed 0 bases at V and 1 base at J, leaving 9 bases unmatched. The CDR3 spans 18 residues. Germline-derived CDR1 and CDR2 are LGHNA and YSLEER. Points from the study as a whole: New T cells are recruited in small numbers by each seasonal influenza vaccination, according to the authors' suggestion.

The V and J genes are TRBV4-3 and TRBJ2-1, with 7 bases identical to TRBD2. This material consisted of PBMCs from blood, taken roughly 5 days after vaccination. The sequence was obtained from a man aged 50 to 59 who received an inactivated influenza vaccine. This CDR3 is CASSQDISGVWSYNEQFF. The CDR3 DNA reads as TGCGCCAGCAGCCAAGACATAAGCGGGGTGTGGTCCTACAATGAGCAGTTCTTC.